This T cell receptor (beta chain) emerged from a study of blood T cell repertoires in COVID-19. Study-wide background: The study drew acute and convalescent COVID-19 samples from the United States, Italy and Spain. Sample material is recorded as cDNA or gDNA derived from T cells, B-cell-depleted T cells, or PBMCs.

This CDR3 comprises 15 residues. V lost 7 bases, J lost 0 bases, and 14 bases lay in between. The germline V gene encodes CDR1 MNHEY and CDR2 SMNVEV (reference sequence). Methods used by the authors: By means of reference gene primer amplification, nucleated cell counts were estimated. Clones were sequenced by immunoSEQ multiplex PCR, and TCRdb holds only the in-frame ones, with some missing. V and J calls and clone size are those listed in that table; D and trimming were worked out from the DNA. Of about 300,000 clones in the sample, roughly 87% are singletons; the top ten hold roughly 9.1%. This receptor was obtained from a man aged 18 to 30 with active or convalescent COVID-19. Sequencing was done on a sample of peripheral blood. The rearrangement uses TRBV27 and TRBJ2-3; a weak D match, TRBD1 (6 bases). In DNA, the CDR3 is TGTGCCAGCAACCTCGGGACATCTAGCACAGATACGCAGTATTTT. Translation: CASNLGTSSTDTQYF.